A selection of T cell receptor beta chains follows, all from one sample in a study of tumor-infiltrating lymphocytes in primary liver carcinoma. TCRdb reprocessed the multiplex PCR reads via MiXCR and lists one record per CDR3 protein. In the table there are approximately 110,000 distinct CDR3 sequences, under 65% of which are singletons. Sequenced: liver tumor tissue from sampling region 3. These TCRs come from a woman aged 60 to 75 with primary liver carcinoma and hepatitis B virus infection. Each CDR3 is given with its conserved first and last residue. D genes are given only for firm matches. Clone size is not always given. Where it is, it says once, few, many or a class for expanded clones.

>TRBV11-1|TRBJ1-1|.|14|.
TGTGCCAGCGGCCCTGACAGGCTGAACACTGAAGCTTTCTTT
CASGPDRLNTEAFF
>TRBV4-2|TRBJ2-3|.|15|many
TGTGCCAGCAGCCAAACCAGGGACGTGACAGATACGCAGTATTTT
CASSQTRDVTDTQYF
>TRBV10-3|TRBJ2-7|TRBD1|14|many
TGTGCCATCAGTGGGACAGGGGTTTCCTACGAGCAGTACTTC
CAISGTGVSYEQYF
>TRBV11-3|TRBJ2-1|.|13|.
TGTGCCAGCAGCTTAGATGTGTGGGGTGAGCAGTTCTTC
CASSLDVWGEQFF
>TRBV10-3|TRBJ1-5|TRBD1|17|.
TGTGCCATCAGTGTCGGACAGGGCGGATCGAGCGATCAGCCCCAGCGTTTT
CAISVGQGGSSDQPQRF
>TRBV11-1|TRBJ2-7|TRBD1|16|many
TGTGCCAGCAGCGCCTCGGGACAGGGCAACTCCTACGAGCAGTACTTC
CASSASGQGNSYEQYF
>TRBV11-2|TRBJ2-5|TRBD2|15|.
TGTGCCAGCTTCGGGACTAGCGGGAGTTGGGAGACCCAGTACTTC
CASFGTSGSWETQYF
>TRBV11-1|TRBJ1-1|TRBD1|14|.
TGTGCCAATAGCTTAAACAGGGGAGGTACTGAAGCTTTCTTT
CANSLNRGGTEAFF
>TRBV5-1|TRBJ1-6|TRBD1|14|few
TGCGCCAGCAGCTTGGGTGACAGGGATTCACCCCTCCACTTT
CASSLGDRDSPLHF
>TRBV6-2/TRBV6-3|TRBJ1-1|.|16|.
TGTGCCATCAGAAGATTATGGGGACAACAGAACACTGAAGCTTTCTTT
CAIRRLWGQQNTEAFF
>TRBV29-1|TRBJ2-1|TRBD2|17|.
TGCAGCGTTGTTTGGGTAGCGGGAGGCCTCCTCTACAATGAGCAGTTCTTC
CSVVWVAGGLLYNEQFF